This T cell receptor beta chain stems from a study of blood T cell repertoires in COVID-19 (dated by TCRdb to 2020 to 2022). Study-level background: Samples covering the acute and convalescent phases of COVID-19 were provided by collaborators in the United States, Italy and Spain. Nearly every sample came with metadata listing a de-identified subject ID, COVID-19 status, age in years and sex. Deeply sampled blood TCRbeta repertoires from subjects exposed to, actively infected with, or recovered from COVID-19 were included in the dataset. The repertoires were released in a freely available public database meant as a resource for research on the immune response to SARS-CoV-2. Samples were obtained from the ongoing ImmuneRACE study (first 160 participants) and from roughly 1,300 subjects provided by 6 global collaborators. The prospective study material was composed of cDNA or gDNA derived from T cells, B-cell-depleted T cells, or PBMCs. Where HLA class I and class II types were available, the types were taken from metadata supplied by the sample provider, not from assay-based typing.

At one collaborating source in Seattle, patients were enrolled during active infection and were followed longitudinally through the course of disease. The collaborating institutions used their own protocols to collect whole blood in K2EDTA tubes. For TCRbeta analysis, collaborators shipped samples as frozen whole blood, isolated PBMCs, or DNA extracted from either of those sample types. The CDR3 has 13 amino acids, counting the end cysteine and phenylalanine. Only the CDR3 DNA is retained, 39 bases long and in frame from the first base. Reading the germline V gene gives CDR1 SGDLS and CDR2 YYNGEE. Trimming takes 0 bases from V and 5 bases from J, and the germline ends sit 8 bases apart. With regard to this clone: Its antigen remains unidentified. No qualities accompany the bases; no much larger clone lies one base away.

The full study reports these points: How much clinical and demographic metadata was included differed by source and by participant, and the metadata was provided uncurated.

TCRbeta CDR3 regions were amplified from genomic DNA by means of the immunoSEQ Assay, a bias-controlled multiplex PCR. As for how the authors treated the data: The number of nucleated cells in each sample was estimated from the amplification of reference gene primers within the assay. To quantify the absolute abundance of each unique TCRbeta CDR3 rearrangement, sequence reads were collapsed and filtered. For each sample, productive Simpson clonality was calculated as the square root of Simpson's diversity index over productive rearrangements. What TCRdb holds here is the immuneACCESS table cut down to in-frame rearrangements. Part of the clones is not present; checked against another copy, under half of the missing clones reflect an unresolved V gene, and the others are unexplained. V and J calls and clone size are given by that table; D and trimming were obtained from the DNA. The sample records under 200,000 clones, 85% of which are singletons. The top ten clones comprise approximately 8% of the sample.

The rearrangement combines TRBV9 with TRBJ2-5, with no D gene named confidently. Sequenced: peripheral blood. The clonotype comes from a woman older than 75 with COVID-19, enrolled during active disease. Here is the DNA: TGTGCCAGCAGCGTAGCTACCTACGAGACCCAGTACTTC. Protein translation: CASSVATYETQYF.